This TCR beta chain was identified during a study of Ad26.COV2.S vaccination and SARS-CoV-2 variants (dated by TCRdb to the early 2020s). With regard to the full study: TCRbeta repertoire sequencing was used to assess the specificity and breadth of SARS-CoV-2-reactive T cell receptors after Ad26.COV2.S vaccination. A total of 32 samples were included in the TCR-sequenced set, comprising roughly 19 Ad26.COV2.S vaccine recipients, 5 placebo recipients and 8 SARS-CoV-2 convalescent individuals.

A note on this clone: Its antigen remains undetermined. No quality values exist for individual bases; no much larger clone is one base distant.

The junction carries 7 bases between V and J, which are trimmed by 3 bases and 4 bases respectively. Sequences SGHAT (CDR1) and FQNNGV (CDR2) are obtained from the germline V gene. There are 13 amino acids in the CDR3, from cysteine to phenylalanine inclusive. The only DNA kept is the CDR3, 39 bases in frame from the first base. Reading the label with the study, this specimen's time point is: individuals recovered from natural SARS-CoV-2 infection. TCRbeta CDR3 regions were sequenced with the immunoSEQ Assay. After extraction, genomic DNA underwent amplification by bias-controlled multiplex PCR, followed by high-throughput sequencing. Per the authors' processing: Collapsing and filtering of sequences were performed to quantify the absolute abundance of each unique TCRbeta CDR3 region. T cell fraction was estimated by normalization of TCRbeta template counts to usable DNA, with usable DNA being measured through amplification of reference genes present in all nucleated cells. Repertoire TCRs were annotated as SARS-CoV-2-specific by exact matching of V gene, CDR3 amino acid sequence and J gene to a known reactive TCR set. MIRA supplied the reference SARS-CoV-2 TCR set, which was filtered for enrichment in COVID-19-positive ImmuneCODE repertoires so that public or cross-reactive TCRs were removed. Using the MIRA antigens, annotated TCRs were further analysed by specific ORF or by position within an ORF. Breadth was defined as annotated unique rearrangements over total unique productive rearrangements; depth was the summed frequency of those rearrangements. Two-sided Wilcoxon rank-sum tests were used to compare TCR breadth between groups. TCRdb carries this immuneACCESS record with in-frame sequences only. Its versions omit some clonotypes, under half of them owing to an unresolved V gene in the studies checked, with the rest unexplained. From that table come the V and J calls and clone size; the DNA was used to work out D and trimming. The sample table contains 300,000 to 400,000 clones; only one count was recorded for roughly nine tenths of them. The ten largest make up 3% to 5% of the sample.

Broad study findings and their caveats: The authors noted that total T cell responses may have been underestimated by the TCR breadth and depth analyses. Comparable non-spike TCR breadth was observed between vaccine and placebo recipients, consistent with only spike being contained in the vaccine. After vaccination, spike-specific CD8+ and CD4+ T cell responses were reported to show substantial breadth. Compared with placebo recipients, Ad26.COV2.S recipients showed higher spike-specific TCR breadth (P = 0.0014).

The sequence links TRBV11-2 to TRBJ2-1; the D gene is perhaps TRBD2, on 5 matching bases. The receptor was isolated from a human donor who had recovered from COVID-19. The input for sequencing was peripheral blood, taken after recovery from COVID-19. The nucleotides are TGTGCCAGCAGCTTGGGAGTTTACAATGAGCAGTTCTTC. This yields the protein CASSLGVYNEQFF.